The 4 T cell receptor beta chains listed next were all sequenced from one sample in a study of CD8+ T cells in alopecia areata. Described treatment: oral pan-JAK inhibitor, 5-10 mg twice daily. As the sequencing template, cDNA was produced by extracting RNA and reverse transcribing it. Sequencing was performed with immunoSEQ multiplex PCR; in TCRdb, only in-frame clones are kept and a portion is missing. Found here are 150,000 to 200,000 clones, 60% of them singletons; the top ten hold under 1.2%. Material: CD4+ T cells sorted from blood, obtained at week 24, from a patient treated with tofacitinib. Receptor source: a human donor with alopecia areata.

This clone was detected only once. The rearrangement uses TRBV30 and TRBJ2-1, with TRBD2 identical over 11 bases. Germline V CDR1 and CDR2: GTSNPN, SVGIG (reference sequence). This CDR3 is 12 amino acids long. The CDR3 loop reads CAVLAGGNEQFF. The CDR3 region has the DNA TGTGCAGTGCTAGCGGGGGGAAATGAGCAGTTCTTC.

There are a few counts of this clone. The rearrangement joins TRBV10-3 to TRBJ1-1; D call uncertain. Trimming cost V 0 bases and J 0 bases, with 8 bases left between them. This CDR3 spans 15 amino acids. Germline CDR1 ENHRY, CDR2 SYGVKD. The CDR3, as DNA: TGTGCCATCAGTGAGTCGATCGGTGTGAACACTGAAGCTTTCTTT. This sequence encodes CAISESIGVNTEAFF.

The J gene is TRBJ2-4, the V gene TRBV19, with D perhaps TRBD2 (5 bases). Germline-derived CDR1 and CDR2 are LNHDA and SQIVND (reference sequence). Trimming took off 2 bases at V and 6 bases at J, with 20 bases between the two ends. This CDR3 spans 17 amino acids. In DNA form, the CDR3 reads TGTGCCAGTAGTATAAGGCCCCTCGTGTTGAGGGCAAACATTCAGTACTTC. Encoded protein: CASSIRPLVLRANIQYF.

J is TRBJ1-5 and V is TRBV5-1, with D perhaps TRBD1 (6 bases). CDR3 length: 13 residues. CDR1 and CDR2 (germline): SGHRS, YFSETQ. Trimming removed 5 bases at V and 5 bases at J, with 11 bases between. The CDR3 DNA reads as TGCGCCAGCAGTTCTTCAGGGGATCAGCCCCAGCATTTT. Residues: CASSSSGDQPQHF.